This is a list of T cell receptor beta chains from one sample in a study of blood T cell repertoires in COVID-19. Data came from immunoSEQ multiplex PCR; TCRdb stores just in-frame clones and leaves some out. The sample consists of fewer than 350,000 clones, approximately 92% of them appearing once. Sequencing was carried out using peripheral blood. All receptors come from a woman aged 25 to 45 with COVID-19, enrolled during active disease. CDR3s include the opening cysteine and the closing phenylalanine or tryptophan. A D gene is named only where the DNA matches it firmly. The listing skips clone size in some rows; elsewhere it reads once, few, many or a size class.

>TRBD2|.|TRBJ2-2|TRBV4-3
TGCGCCAGCAGCCAAGTTCCTAGCGGGAGTTTCGCCGGGGAGCTGTTTTTT
CASSQVPSGSFAGELFF
>.|.|TRBJ2-7|TRBV21-1
TGTGCCAGCAGTGGGACTCTAGCGGGAAGGAGCTCCTACGAGCAGTACTTC
CASSGTLAGRSSYEQYF
>TRBD2|.|TRBJ2-5|TRBV11-2
TGTGCCAGCAGCTTAGGCAGTAGCGGGAGGTGGCAAGAGACCCAGTACTTC
CASSLGSSGRWQETQYF
>TRBD1|.|TRBJ1-6|TRBV11-2
TGTGCCAGCAGCACAACGGGACAGTTTTCACCCCTCCACTTT
CASSTTGQFSPLHF
>.|once|TRBJ1-3|TRBV28
TGTGCCAGCAGTCGAGGACAGGGAAACACCATATATTTT
CASSRGQGNTIYF
>.|.|TRBJ2-7|TRBV5-1
TGCGCCAGCAGCTTGCCAACCTACGAGCAGTACTTC
CASSLPTYEQYF
>.|.|TRBJ1-5|TRBV19
TGTGCCAGTAGTCAGAGACAGCGTATTAATCAGCCCCAGCATTTT
CASSQRQRINQPQHF
>TRBD2|.|TRBJ2-1|TRBV30
TGTGCCTGGAGCCGAGGCGGGAGCACCTCCTACAATGAGCAGTTCTTC
CAWSRGGSTSYNEQFF
>TRBD1|many|TRBJ1-2|TRBV7-2
TGTGCCAGCAGCTTAGGGACAGGGAGCGGCTACACCTTC
CASSLGTGSGYTF
>TRBD1|few|TRBJ2-4|TRBV2
TGTGCCGCCTCAGGGGGCAGGGGGCGACCTGCGGCCAAAAACATTCAGTACTTC
CAASGGRGRPAAKNIQYF
>.|.|TRBJ2-3|TRBV4-2
TGTGCCAGCAGCCAAGAGCGGGACACAGATACGCAGTATTTT
CASSQERDTDTQYF
>TRBD1|.|TRBJ1-6|TRBV5-4
TGTGCCAGCAGCCGAGGGGGCGCCCAGTCACCCCTCCACTTT
CASSRGGAQSPLHF
>TRBD1|.|TRBJ2-3|TRBV5-1
TGCGCCAGCAGCACGCCGTCGGGACAGAGGACAGATACGCAGTATTTT
CASSTPSGQRTDTQYF
>.|.|TRBJ1-3|TRBV6-5
TGTGCCAGCAGTTACTCTGGACATCCTGGAAACACCATATATTTT
CASSYSGHPGNTIYF
>TRBD2|.|TRBJ2-1|TRBV27
TGTGCCAGCAGTCCCCGACTAGCGGGAGAAGGGAGTGAGCAGTTCTTC
CASSPRLAGEGSEQFF
>TRBD1|.|TRBJ2-7|TRBV29-1
TGCAGCGTGACCGGGACAGGGGCCTACGAGCAGTACTTC
CSVTGTGAYEQYF
>TRBD2|.|TRBJ2-1|TRBV19
TGTGCCAGTAGTGTTTCCGGGACTAGCGGGAAGTACAATGAGCAGTTCTTC
CASSVSGTSGKYNEQFF
>TRBD2|.|TRBJ2-7|TRBV10-2
TGCGCCAGCAGTGATTTAGCGGGAGGCGACCAGTCCTACGAGCAGTACTTC
CASSDLAGGDQSYEQYF
>.|once|TRBJ1-4|TRBV5-4
TGTGCCAGCAGCTCCAACCCAGGGGTGAATGAAAAACTGTTTTTT
CASSSNPGVNEKLFF
>.|few|TRBJ1-4|TRBV2
TGTGCCAGCAGATCTAGGGCGGGCAGCGTGAGGGAAAAACTGTTTTTT
CASRSRAGSVREKLFF
>.|.|TRBJ1-5|TRBV28
TGTGCCAGCAGTCCCCTCAGGGGTGGCAATCAGCCCCAGCATTTT
CASSPLRGGNQPQHF
>.|.|TRBJ2-2|TRBV6-5
TGTGCCAGCACCCGCTTAGAGGGCGGGGAGCTGTTTTTT
CASTRLEGGELFF
>.|once|TRBJ1-2|TRBV19
TGTGCCAGTAGTATAGGAGGCAGAGGCTACACCTTC
CASSIGGRGYTF
>TRBD2|.|TRBJ2-4|TRBV5-1
TGCGCCAGCAGCTCGAGACCCGAGACTAGCGGGAGGGCCTCTGATCAGTACTTC
CASSSRPETSGRASDQYF
>TRBD1|.|TRBJ1-5|TRBV5-1
TGCGCCAGCAGCCCGGGACAGGGGGCTGATCAGCCCCAGCATTTT
CASSPGQGADQPQHF
>.|.|TRBJ2-6|TRBV5-6
TGTGCCAGCAGCTTGGTACAATCTGGGGCCAACGTCCTGACTTTC
CASSLVQSGANVLTF
>TRBD2|many|TRBJ2-7|TRBV6-1
TGTGCCAGCAGTGAACGCGGGAGGGCCTCTAACGAGCAGTACTTC
CASSERGRASNEQYF
>.|few|TRBJ2-5|TRBV6-5
TGTGCCAACCCGGGGGGCTACCCGACGTGGGAGACCCAGTACTTC
CANPGGYPTWETQYF
>TRBD1|.|TRBJ1-4|TRBV30
TGTGCCTGGGCCCGTAAGGTGACAGGGTATACAAAACTGTTTTTT
CAWARKVTGYTKLFF
>.|.|TRBJ1-4|TRBV6-5
TGTGCCAGCAGGAGCTCCCAGACTAGGACTGAAAAACTGTTTTTT
CASRSSQTRTEKLFF
>TRBD2|once|TRBJ2-1|TRBV7-9
TGTGCCAGCAGCCCCCGGACTAGTAGCTCCTACAATGAGCAGTTCTTC
CASSPRTSSSYNEQFF